Listed below are T cell receptor beta chains from one sample, sequenced in a study of vaccination effects on CD4 cells after COVID-19. Here immunoSEQ multiplex PCR was the method, and the copy in TCRdb shows in-frame clones only, minus some. Of 20,000 or so clones in the sample, 65% to 85% are singletons; the top ten hold 12%. These TCRs are of unknown antigen specificity. Sample: CD4+ T cells from PBMCs cultured with HCoV-229E spike peptides, taken before COVID-19 vaccination. These receptors came from a human donor who received a COVID-19 vaccine. Each CDR3 is given with its conserved first and last residue. A D gene is named only where the DNA matches it firmly. Clone size is not always given. Where it is, it says once, few, many or a class for expanded clones.

TRBV24-1	-	TRBJ2-1	-	CATSDGPAEQFF	TGTGCCACCAGTGACGGACCGGCTGAGCAGTTCTTC
TRBV3-1/TRBV3-2	-	TRBJ2-7	TRBD1	CASSRGQGVSSYEQYF	TGTGCCAGCAGCCGGGGACAGGGGGTAAGCTCCTACGAGCAGTACTTC
TRBV10-3	-	TRBJ2-3	TRBD2	CAISPGTSSDTQYF	TGTGCCATCAGTCCCGGGACTAGCTCAGATACGCAGTATTTT
TRBV5-1	-	TRBJ2-1	TRBD2	CASSPGLANNEQFF	TGCGCCAGCAGCCCGGGACTAGCGAACAATGAGCAGTTCTTC
TRBV15	-	TRBJ1-2	TRBD1	CATSSRTGFRASYGYTF	TGTGCCACCAGCTCAAGGACAGGCTTTAGAGCCTCCTATGGCTACACCTTC
TRBV7-9	-	TRBJ2-5	TRBD1	CASSAPTGRFNPKETQYF	TGTGCCAGCAGCGCCCCGACAGGGAGATTTAACCCTAAAGAGACCCAGTACTTC
TRBV29-1	-	TRBJ1-1	TRBD1	CSVRQGGSGTEAFF	TGCAGCGTCCGACAGGGAGGATCGGGCACTGAAGCTTTCTTT
TRBV29-1	-	TRBJ1-5	-	CSVGTNNQPQHF	TGCAGCGTTGGGACAAACAATCAGCCCCAGCATTTT
TRBV27	-	TRBJ2-7	TRBD1	CASSLSDRGHYEQYF	TGTGCCAGCAGTTTAAGCGACAGGGGGCACTACGAGCAGTACTTC
TRBV2	-	TRBJ1-2	-	CASSERGDYGYTF	TGTGCCAGCAGTGAGCGGGGGGACTATGGCTACACCTTC
TRBV11-2	-	TRBJ2-7	-	CASSLGGQTTYEQYF	TGTGCCAGCAGCTTAGGGGGACAAACTACCTACGAGCAGTACTTC
TRBV3-1/TRBV3-2	-	TRBJ2-3	TRBD2	CASSRGLAGGTDTQYF	TGTGCCAGCAGCCGGGGACTAGCGGGGGGCACAGATACGCAGTATTTT
TRBV3-1/TRBV3-2	-	TRBJ1-1	-	CASSQEWAHTEAFF	TGTGCCAGCAGCCAAGAGTGGGCTCACACTGAAGCTTTCTTT
TRBV29-1	once	TRBJ1-1	-	CSVAGNMNTEAFF	TGCAGCGTTGCAGGGAACATGAACACTGAAGCTTTCTTT
TRBV7-9	few	TRBJ1-2	TRBD1	CASSSARGQDYGYTF	TGTGCCAGCAGCTCAGCCAGAGGACAGGATTATGGCTACACCTTC
TRBV3-1/TRBV3-2	-	TRBJ1-2	TRBD1	CASSSTTGKTYGYTF	TGTGCCAGCAGTTCGACGACAGGGAAAACTTATGGCTACACCTTC
TRBV11-2	-	TRBJ1-6	TRBD1	CASSFGDREGSPLHF	TGTGCCAGCAGCTTCGGGGACAGGGAAGGTTCACCCCTCCACTTT
TRBV9	-	TRBJ1-2	-	CASSVAQNYGYTF	TGTGCCAGCAGCGTAGCGCAGAACTATGGCTACACCTTC
TRBV29-1	-	TRBJ1-4	-	CSYAQSSVATNEKLFF	TGCAGCTACGCGCAAAGCTCAGTTGCAACTAATGAAAAACTGTTTTTT
TRBV25-1	-	TRBJ2-3	-	CASSESSAGRTNTQYF	TGTGCCAGCAGTGAATCGTCGGCAGGGAGGACGAATACGCAGTATTTT
TRBV20-1	-	TRBJ1-1	-	CSATGLEAFF	TGCAGTGCTACAGGGCTCGAAGCTTTCTTT
TRBV7-2	-	TRBJ2-1	TRBD2	CASTPSWRGGYNEQFF	TGTGCCAGCACCCCCTCCTGGCGGGGGGGATACAATGAGCAGTTCTTC
TRBV6-5	-	TRBJ1-2	TRBD1	CASSTGDSNYGYTF	TGTGCCAGCAGTACAGGGGATTCTAACTATGGCTACACCTTC
TRBV10-3	-	TRBJ1-2	-	CAISGDPNYGYTF	TGTGCCATCAGCGGTGATCCTAACTATGGCTACACCTTC
TRBV4-2	-	TRBJ2-3	TRBD2	CASSQEGFSGRNTDTQYF	TGTGCCAGCAGCCAAGAAGGGTTTAGCGGGAGGAACACAGATACGCAGTATTTT
TRBV18	-	TRBJ1-1	-	CASSPSGTSFNTEAFF	TGTGCCAGCTCACCTTCCGGGACCTCCTTCAACACTGAAGCTTTCTTT
TRBV29-1	-	TRBJ2-5	-	CSVQGWGQVRWMQETQYF	TGCAGCGTTCAGGGGTGGGGACAAGTTCGGTGGATGCAAGAGACCCAGTACTTC
TRBV19	-	TRBJ2-7	TRBD1	CASSRQPGQSAAEQYF	TGTGCCAGTAGTAGACAGCCGGGACAGAGTGCGGCCGAGCAGTACTTC
TRBV19	-	TRBJ1-3	-	CASRGPGRTTIYF	TGTGCCAGTAGAGGCCCAGGGAGAACCACCATATATTTT
TRBV2	-	TRBJ1-2	TRBD1	CASSDRGRGYGYTF	TGTGCCAGCAGTGACAGGGGGCGAGGGTATGGCTACACCTTC
TRBV2	-	TRBJ2-3	-	CASSDVSTDTQYF	TGTGCCAGCAGTGACGTCAGCACAGATACGCAGTATTTT
TRBV11-3	-	TRBJ2-1	-	CASSIGAGGYEQFF	TGTGCCAGCAGCATAGGGGCCGGGGGCTATGAGCAGTTCTTC
TRBV30	-	TRBJ1-2	-	CAWTDRRNYGYTF	TGTGCCTGGACCGACAGGAGGAACTATGGCTACACCTTC
TRBV5-5	-	TRBJ1-5	-	CASSRTDSPNQPQHF	TGTGCCAGCAGCCGAACAGACAGCCCCAATCAGCCCCAGCATTTT
TRBV3-1/TRBV3-2	-	TRBJ2-3	TRBD2	CASRPTSGGTDTQYF	TGTGCCAGCAGACCGACTAGCGGGGGCACAGATACGCAGTATTTT
TRBV9	-	TRBJ2-3	-	CASSVELDTQYF	TGTGCCAGCAGCGTAGAGCTAGATACGCAGTATTTT
TRBV3-1/TRBV3-2	few	TRBJ1-1	-	CASSQVAGAEAFF	TGTGCCAGCAGCCAAGTCGCTGGGGCTGAAGCTTTCTTT
TRBV18	-	TRBJ2-5	TRBD2	CASSPRGGSKTQYF	TGTGCCAGCTCACCCCGGGGGGGCTCGAAGACCCAGTACTTC
TRBV19	-	TRBJ2-3	TRBD1	CASSSQQGAGDTQYF	TGTGCCAGTAGTAGCCAACAGGGGGCCGGAGATACGCAGTATTTT
TRBV18	-	TRBJ2-3	-	CASSPTDTQYF	TGTGCCAGCTCACCGACAGATACGCAGTATTTT
TRBV10-3	-	TRBJ1-3	-	CAISESWASGNTIYF	TGTGCCATCAGTGAGTCATGGGCCTCTGGAAACACCATATATTTT
TRBV5-1	-	TRBJ2-1	-	CASSSPSYNEQFF	TGCGCCAGCAGTTCTCCCTCCTACAATGAGCAGTTCTTC
TRBV11-3	-	TRBJ1-1	-	CASSLVLLPSNEAFF	TGTGCCAGCAGCTTAGTGTTACTACCCTCGAATGAAGCTTTCTTT
TRBV18	-	TRBJ2-3	-	CASSPAELSTDTQYF	TGTGCCAGCTCCCCCGCAGAGCTTAGCACAGATACGCAGTATTTT
TRBV29-1	-	TRBJ1-2	-	CSVEDLGGYTF	TGCAGCGTTGAAGATCTGGGGGGCTACACCTTC
TRBV7-2	once	TRBJ2-5	TRBD2	CASTPGGAQETQYF	TGTGCCAGCACCCCGGGGGGGGCTCAAGAGACCCAGTACTTC
TRBV7-9	few	TRBJ2-2	TRBD2	CASSLPGGPTPGELFF	TGTGCCAGCAGCTTACCGGGAGGGCCCACACCCGGGGAGCTGTTTTTT
TRBV2	-	TRBJ1-2	-	CASSVMRGGRGNYGYTF	TGTGCCAGCAGCGTTATGAGGGGAGGGCGTGGAAACTATGGCTACACCTTC
TRBV11-3	-	TRBJ2-3	TRBD2	CASSLEVAGGVHADTQYF	TGTGCCAGCAGCTTAGAAGTTGCGGGGGGGGTCCACGCAGATACGCAGTATTTT
TRBV7-2	-	TRBJ2-1	TRBD1	CASSFQGAAGNEQFF	TGTGCCAGCAGCTTCCAGGGGGCCGCGGGGAATGAGCAGTTCTTC
TRBV4-1	-	TRBJ2-3	TRBD2	CASSQASVAGAYTDTQYF	TGCGCCAGCAGCCAAGCATCAGTAGCGGGGGCTTACACAGATACGCAGTATTTT
TRBV19	-	TRBJ2-4	-	CASSITLGAPLSLTKNIQYF	TGTGCCAGTAGTATTACGTTGGGGGCGCCCTTGAGCTTGACCAAAAACATTCAGTACTTC
TRBV5-1	-	TRBJ1-1	TRBD1	CASSLDRGSRNTEAFF	TGCGCCAGCAGCTTAGACAGGGGGTCAAGGAACACTGAAGCTTTCTTT
TRBV5-5	-	TRBJ1-6	TRBD1	CASSLSGQADNSPLHF	TGTGCCAGCAGCTTGAGTGGACAGGCTGATAATTCACCCCTCCACTTT
TRBV4-1	-	TRBJ2-5	-	CASSQVSTGGETQYF	TGCGCCAGCAGCCAAGTATCGACAGGCGGGGAGACCCAGTACTTC